Each of the 27 T cell receptor beta chains below was sequenced from the same sample in a study of metastatic and nonmetastatic thyroid tumors. TCRdb reanalyzed the PCR reads via MiXCR. The sample lists 20,000 to 30,000 clones; under 15% were seen once. Until they underwent thyroid surgery, no patient had received any treatment. The sequenced sample was blood. The receptors were sampled from a female donor with papillary thyroid cancer or a benign thyroid nodule (not recorded which). Some clones in this sample may be carry-over from other donors' samples.

The V and J genes are TRBV28 and TRBJ1-1, with 7 bases aligning to TRBD1. V shed 2 bases and J 11 bases; nucleotides not matched to a gene: 5. The CDR3 has 12 amino acids. Germline CDR1 reads MDHEN; CDR2 reads SYDVKM. CDR3 loop: CASSLGQGVAFF. CDR3 coding DNA: TGTGCCAGCAGTTTAGGGCAGGGGGTCGCTTTCTTT.

In this sample, this clone turned up many times. This chain joins TRBV5-1 and TRBJ2-3; 7 positions match TRBD2. J gave up 3 bases and V 3 bases, and 10 bases lay outside the gene matches. Germline loops: CDR1 SGHRS, CDR2 YFSETQ. There are 16 residues in the CDR3. The CDR3 sequence: CASSSTASGRTDTQYF. The CDR3 region has the DNA TGCGCCAGCAGCTCTACCGCTAGCGGAAGAACAGATACGCAGTATTTT.

This clone has a single count. The gene calls are TRBV7-9 and TRBJ2-7, with a possible D match to TRBD2 (5 bases). With 5 bases removed from V and 2 bases from J, the gap between germline ends came to 13 bases. This CDR3 contains 14 residues. The germline V gene encodes CDR1 SEHNR and CDR2 FQNEAQ (reference sequence). CDR3 in DNA: TGTGCCAGCAGCCGCACGGGGAACCCCTACGAGCAGTACTTC. Its translation: CASSRTGNPYEQYF. The full variable domain, completed using reference TRBV7-9 and TRBJ2-7, is DTGVSQNPRHKITKRGQNVTFRCDPISEHNRLYWYRQTLGQGPEFLTYFQNEAQLEKSRLLSDRFSAERPKGSFSTLEIQRTEQGDSAMYLCASSRTGNPYEQYFGPGTRLTVT.

This clone was counted at least ten times. This chain uses TRBV11-1 with TRBJ2-2; the match to TRBD2 covers 11 bases. Trimming removed 1 base from V and 3 bases from J; junction bases left unmatched: 7. Germline-derived CDR1 and CDR2 are SGHAT and FQDESV (reference sequence). The CDR3 consists of 18 residues. The CDR3 here is CASSLELSGREDTGELFF. The CDR3 DNA reads as TGTGCCAGCAGCTTAGAGCTTAGCGGGAGGGAGGACACCGGGGAGCTGTTTTTT.

In its sample, this clone was seen many times. The chain has TRBV6-1 and TRBJ2-1; the D gene could be TRBD1 or TRBD2 (7 bases each). CDR1 MNHNS and CDR2 SASEGT come from the germline V gene. The CDR3 contains 15 residues. Trimming pared 6 bases from V and 3 bases from J, leaving 15 bases between. The CDR3 coding sequence is TGTGCCAGCAGCGTCACAGGGGAGGGCTACAATGAGCAGTTCTTC. This sequence encodes CASSVTGEGYNEQFF.

The table lists this clone with many counts. The chain recombines TRBV10-2 with TRBJ2-5; 9 bases match TRBD2. Per germline, CDR1 WSHSY and CDR2 SAAADI. This CDR3 is 13 amino acids long. The J segment lost 1 base and the V segment lost 8 bases, leaving 2 bases of the junction unmatched. This chain's CDR3 is CASQRGAQETQYF. The CDR3 DNA reads as TGCGCCAGCCAGCGGGGGGCCCAAGAGACCCAGTACTTC.

This clone occurred a few times. This chain uses TRBV6-1 with TRBJ2-1, with 8 bases aligning to TRBD1. The CDR3 loop spans 14 amino acids. Germline-derived CDR1 and CDR2 are MNHNS and SASEGT. V shed 9 bases, J shed 1 base, and the junction held 5 bases outside the gene matches. Written as DNA, the CDR3 is TGTGCCAGTGATAGACAGGGGTCCTACAATGAGCAGTTCTTC. It encodes CASDRQGSYNEQFF.

Details on this clone: This clone may be a read error of a much larger clone one base away. In the same sample, other DNA sequences code for this CDR3. The rearrangement links TRBV3-1 to TRBJ2-1; the match to TRBD1 covers 7 bases. With V trimmed by 1 base and J by 5 bases, 8 bases remained unmatched. The CDR3 loop spans 16 amino acids. Germline values: CDR1 LGHDT, CDR2 YNNKEL (reference sequence). The CDR3 reads CASSQGVDRVHNEQFF. CDR3 DNA: TGTGCCAGCAGCCAAGGTGTCGACAGGGTCCACAATGAGCAGTTCTTC.

At least ten counts were recorded for this clone. The chain employs TRBV4-2 and TRBJ2-1; 9 bases agree with TRBD2. V shed 1 base and J 2 bases; nucleotides not matched to a gene: 3. The CDR3 runs to 16 residues. CDR1 and CDR2 (germline): LGHNA, YNFKEQ. The CDR3: CASSQGSSGAYNEQFF. CDR3 nucleotide sequence: TGTGCCAGCAGCCAAGGCTCTAGCGGGGCCTACAATGAGCAGTTCTTC.

This clone was observed at least ten times. This sequence joins TRBV5-1 and TRBJ2-3; 8 nucleotides line up with TRBD1. The CDR3 covers 15 residues. J lost 3 bases, V lost 3 bases, and 6 bases had no gene match. Germline V CDR1 and CDR2: SGHRS, YFSETQ. The CDR3 DNA reads TGCGCCAGCAGCTCTTACAGGGGGTCAACAGATACGCAGTATTTT. Its protein is CASSSYRGSTDTQYF.

This clone was counted at least ten times. The V call is TRBV5-1, the J call TRBJ1-4, with a tentative D call TRBD1 (6 bases). Trimming removed 1 base from V and 7 bases from J, with 11 bases in between. CDR3 length equals 14 residues. Looked up from germline, CDR1 is SGHRS and CDR2 is YFSETQ. For the CDR3, the DNA is TGCGCCAGCAGCTTGTGGGGGCAAGGTGAAAAACTGTTTTTT. As protein: CASSLWGQGEKLFF.

This clone was seen at least ten times. The rearrangement joins TRBV10-2 to TRBJ2-5; 8 bases line up with TRBD1. V trimming: 6 bases; J trimming: 7 bases; junction bases outside the gene matches: 19. Germline V gene lookup returns CDR1 WSHSY and CDR2 SAAADI. This CDR3 is built from 17 residues. The CDR3 nucleotides read TGCGCCAGCAGGGAGCCCAGGGGGCGGTCACCTAACGGGACCCAGTACTTC. Its translation: CASREPRGRSPNGTQYF.

This clone occurred many times. This chain joins TRBV20-1 and TRBJ2-1; D may be TRBD2 (5 bases). This CDR3 region has 15 residues. Germline-derived CDR1 and CDR2 are DFQATT and SNEGSKA (reference sequence). Between the trimmed V and J ends, which lost 3 bases and 5 bases, there was a span of 17 bases. The CDR3 sequence is CSASSPEDSNNEQFF. The CDR3 nucleotides read TGCAGTGCTAGCTCGCCCGAGGACTCAAACAATGAGCAGTTCTTC.

This clone has at least ten counts. The V call is TRBV25-1, the J call TRBJ1-4, with TRBD1 as a possible D gene (5 bases). Germline V gene data show CDR1 as MGHDK and CDR2 as SYGVNS. Trimming stripped 2 bases from V and 2 bases from J, with 9 bases between. The CDR3 extends over 15 amino acids. CDR3 amino acids: CASSEGGRTNEKLFF. In DNA, the CDR3 is TGTGCCAGCAGTGAAGGGGGGAGGACTAATGAAAAACTGTTTTTT.

Many counts were recorded for this clone. The chain uses TRBV5-6 and TRBJ2-7; 10 positions agree with TRBD2. Looked up from germline, CDR1 is SGHDT and CDR2 is YYEEEE. J gave up 2 bases and V 4 bases, and 6 bases lay outside the gene matches. The CDR3 is made up of 15 amino acids. CDR3 region: CASSDSGRAAYEQYF. In DNA form, the CDR3 reads TGTGCCAGCAGCGACAGCGGGAGGGCGGCCTACGAGCAGTACTTC.

This clone was recorded many times. Given a much more abundant clone one base away, this may be a read error. The chain combines TRBV3-1 with TRBJ1-3; maybe TRBD1 (5 bases). The CDR3 length is 15 residues. V lost 4 bases to trimming and J lost 4 bases, with 14 bases between them. CDR1 and CDR2 (germline): LGHDT, YNNKEL (reference sequence). The chain's CDR3 is CASSLRAGRGNTIYF. Here the CDR3 DNA reads TGTGCCAGCAGCCTTCGGGCAGGGCGAGGAAACACCATATATTTT.

This clone was seen ten or more times. The chain recombines TRBV20-1 with TRBJ2-3; 7 bases match TRBD1. This CDR3 region has 15 residues. Trimming at V came to 0 bases and at J to 2 bases, leaving 5 bases not matched to a gene. Germline-derived CDR1 and CDR2 are DFQATT and SNEGSKA (reference sequence). This CDR3 reads CSARDHRGDTDTQYF. CDR3 nucleotide sequence: TGCAGTGCTAGAGACCACAGGGGCGACACAGATACGCAGTATTTT.

This clone appeared many times. V usage is TRBV20-1 and J usage is TRBJ2-3; 9 bases map to TRBD2. Germline-derived CDR1 and CDR2 are DFQATT and SNEGSKA (reference sequence). The ends lost 6 bases at V and 0 bases at J; junction bases unmatched: 7. This CDR3 has 15 residues. As DNA, the CDR3 is TGCAGTGCGCGGGGGGGCTCTTCCAGCACAGATACGCAGTATTTT. Translation gives CSARGGSSSTDTQYF.

This clone was seen repeatedly, ten times or more. The chain has TRBV7-2 and TRBJ1-1; D is ambiguous. The CDR3 runs to 14 residues. With 6 bases removed from V and 4 bases from J, the gap between germline ends came to 15 bases. From germline, CDR1 is SGHTA and CDR2 FQGNSA. CDR3 DNA sequence: TGTGCCAGCAGTCCTAGGGTCATCGGCACTGAAGCTTTCTTT. Its translation is CASSPRVIGTEAFF. The variable domain in full, with the rest retrieved from reference TRBV7-2 and TRBJ1-1, is GAGVSQSPSNKVTEKGKDVELRCDPISGHTALYWYRQSLGQGLEFLIYFQGNSAPDKSGLPSDRFSAERTGGSVSTLTIQRTQQEDSAVYLCASSPRVIGTEAFFGQGTRLTVV.

The rearrangement links TRBV11-2 to TRBJ2-7, with D perhaps TRBD1 (7 bases). Germline CDR1 and CDR2: SGHAT and FQNNGV. Trimming left V 5 bases short and J 13 bases short, with 21 bases between. CDR3 size: 13 residues. CDR3 sequence: CASSHMPWGDSYF. CDR3 in DNA: TGTGCCAGCAGCCACATGCCGTGGGGGGACAGCTACTTC. The full variable domain, in which reference TRBV11-2 and TRBJ2-7 provide the parts outside the CDR3, is EAGVAQSPRYKIIEKRQSVAFWCNPISGHATLYWYQQILGQGPKLLIQFQNNGVVDDSQLPKDRFSAERLKGVDSTLKIQPAKLEDSAVYLCASSHMPWGDSYFGPGTRLTVT.

Sample share makes this clone large. The chain couples TRBV12-3 or TRBV12-4 to TRBJ1-1, with 8 nucleotides matching TRBD1. CDR3 length: 16 residues. V was clipped by 5 bases and J by 4 bases; unmatched bases: 12. The CDR3 spells CASSNQGAPGGTEAFF. The CDR3 DNA reads as TGTGCCAGCAGTAACCAGGGGGCCCCCGGTGGCACTGAAGCTTTCTTT.

Many counts were recorded for this clone. This chain joins TRBV7-9 and TRBJ1-1, with 9 nucleotides matching TRBD1. Germline V CDR1 and CDR2: SEHNR, FQNEAQ (reference sequence). V was pared by 4 bases and J by 7 bases, with 10 bases of the junction left unmatched. This CDR3 contains 15 residues. The CDR3 loop is CASSSALTGGYEAFF. The DNA for the CDR3 is TGTGCCAGCAGCTCCGCCCTCACAGGGGGCTATGAAGCTTTCTTT.

In its sample, this clone was seen many times. The chain joins TRBV15 to TRBJ1-5; D is unresolved. CDR1 and CDR2 from the germline V gene are LNHNV and YYDKDF (reference sequence). CDR3 length equals 15 residues. Between the trimmed V and J ends, which lost 0 bases and 5 bases, there was a span of 11 bases. The CDR3 loop reads CATSRDGDGYQPQHF. In DNA, the CDR3 is TGTGCCACCAGCAGAGACGGCGACGGATATCAGCCCCAGCATTTT.

This clone was counted ten times or more. This sequence joins TRBV18 and TRBJ1-1; the match to TRBD1 covers 8 bases. Germline V lookup: CDR1 KGHSH, CDR2 LQKENI. The CDR3 spans 15 residues. Germline trimming cut 4 bases from V and 4 bases from J; bases unmatched to any gene: 8. In DNA form, the CDR3 reads TGTGCCAGCTCACAGAGACAGGGGATTAGCACTGAAGCTTTCTTT. Its protein product is CASSQRQGISTEAFF.

This clone was seen at least ten times. The chain combines TRBV6-1 with TRBJ2-7, with D possibly TRBD2 on 6 matching bases. The V gene lost 4 bases and the J gene lost 2 bases, with 12 bases spanning the gap. Germline CDR1 is MNHNS and CDR2 is SASEGT. CDR3 size: 14 residues. The CDR3 nucleotides are TGTGCCAGCAGTGCGGGACTGGTCCCCTACGAGCAGTACTTC. It yields the protein CASSAGLVPYEQYF.

This clone has at least ten counts. This chain connects TRBV6-1 to TRBJ1-6; D gene uncertain. V was cut by 6 bases and J by 1 base, with 4 bases left in between. The CDR3 consists of 13 residues. The germline gives CDR1 MNHNS, CDR2 SASEGT. In nucleotides, the CDR3 is TGTGCCAGCAGGTTATCCTATAATTCACCCCTCCACTTT. Its translation is CASRLSYNSPLHF.

In its sample, this clone was seen many times. One end of the junction varies from germline; a read error may be responsible. V is TRBV5-1 and J is TRBJ2-5, with TRBD2 as a possible D gene (5 bases). This CDR3 is built from 12 residues. Germline V gene data show CDR1 as SGHRS and CDR2 as YFSETQ. CDR3 DNA: TGCGCCAGCAGGGAGGACCAAGGGACCCAGTACTTC. Protein product: CASREDQGTQYF.